This T cell receptor (beta chain) is from a study of identical twins. General study results and limits: Potential partial confounding of zero-insertion analyses by invariant MAIT and iNKT cells was noted. Researchers reported weaker excess twin sharing in beta out-of-frame sequences.

A universal primer site came from template switching; cDNA carried unique molecular identifiers. TCRdb re-called the 5' RACE reads with MiXCR, one entry per CDR3 protein. Of about 240,000 distinct CDR3 sequences listed, 7.5% are singletons. Healthy Caucasians provided all donations. V gave up 6 bases and J gave up 2 bases; unmatched junction bases: 2. This CDR3 is 13 amino acids long. From germline, CDR1 is ENHRY and CDR2 SYGVKD. In regard to this clonotype: What it binds is unknown.

The sample was also reused in another study, on yellow fever vaccine responses in identical twins.

This TCR derives from a woman aged 18-29 years in good health. The V and J genes are TRBV10-3 and TRBJ2-7; 9 bases agree with TRBD2. Sequencing input: CD8+ T cells sorted from blood. CDR3 region: CAISPSGAYEQYF. As DNA, the CDR3 is TGTGCCATCAGCCCTAGCGGGGCCTACGAGCAGTACTTC.